This T cell receptor beta chain was recorded in a study of blood T cell repertoires in COVID-19. Study in general: Sites across the United States, Italy and Spain contributed samples from acute and convalescent COVID-19. Sample material is recorded as cDNA or gDNA derived from T cells, B-cell-depleted T cells, or PBMCs.

Source study methods: How many nucleated cells were present was estimated from reference gene primer amplification. TCRdb's table, derived via immunoSEQ multiplex PCR, lists solely in-frame clones and lacks some. The D gene and trimming were derived from the DNA, and the V and J assignments and clone size from that table. There are about 91,000 clones in the sample; 75% to 85% occur only once, and around a quarter lies in the top ten. The origin of this receptor is a man aged 65-85 years with acute or convalescent COVID-19. The specimen sequenced was peripheral blood.

DNA for the CDR3: TGTGCCAGCAGCCCCTCCACTAGCGGGCCCTACAATGAGCAGTTCTTC. It is translated as CASSPSTSGPYNEQFF. The chain links TRBV9 to TRBJ2-1; 9 bases are shared with TRBD2. V lost 4 bases, J lost 2 bases, and 7 bases stayed unmatched. Per germline, CDR1 SGDLS and CDR2 YYNGEE. This CDR3 has 16 amino acids. Using reference TRBV9 and TRBJ2-1 for the parts outside the CDR3, the full variable domain is DSGVTQTPKHLITATGQRVTLRCSPRSGDLSVYWYQQSLDQGLQFLIQYYNGEERAKGNILERFSAQQFPDLHSELNLSSLELGDSALYFCASSPSTSGPYNEQFFGPGTRLTVL.